This entry lists 30 T cell receptor beta chains sequenced from one sample in a study of blood T cell repertoires in COVID-19. Assay: immunoSEQ multiplex PCR; the TCRdb copy retains only in-frame clones and omits some. The sample has around 230,000 clones; about 87% are singletons. The sample comprised PBMCs or T cells enriched from blood (not recorded which). The source of these receptors is a man between 18 and 35 years old with acute COVID-19.

The chain is built from TRBV27 and TRBJ2-7; 10 bases are a match to TRBD1. The CDR3 consists of 14 residues. Germline V lookup: CDR1 MNHEY, CDR2 SMNVEV (reference sequence). V lost 3 bases to trimming and J lost 6 bases; unmatched junction nucleotides: 5. The CDR3 protein is CASSFGTGDFEQYF. Here the CDR3 DNA reads TGTGCCAGCAGTTTTGGGACAGGGGATTTCGAGCAGTACTTC.

V is TRBV28 and J is TRBJ1-5; TRBD1 matches at 9 bases. The CDR3 is made up of 15 amino acids. CDR1 is MDHEN and CDR2 is SYDVKM in the germline V gene. The junction had 8 bases not matched to a gene; V was cut back by 5 bases and J by 6 bases. CDR3 nucleotide sequence: TGTGCCAGCAGTCTAACAGGGGGCGCAAGTCAGCCCCAGCATTTT. Translating it yields CASSLTGGASQPQHF.

DNA of the CDR3: TGTGCCAGCAGCTTGCTCGGACAGAACTTCTACGAGCAGTACTTC. It codes for CASSLLGQNFYEQYF. The V and J genes are TRBV5-5 and TRBJ2-7, with a tentative D call TRBD1 (6 bases). This CDR3 contains 15 residues. V was shortened by 1 base and J by 3 bases, with 14 bases between the two germline ends. Per germline, CDR1 SGHKS and CDR2 YYEKEE (reference sequence).

The rearrangement uses TRBV6-5 and TRBJ2-5; 7 positions agree with TRBD1. Trimming took 5 bases from V and 7 from J; bases not matched to a gene: 13. CDR1 is MNHEY, CDR2 SVGAGI, per germline. The CDR3 is made up of 15 amino acids. The CDR3 is CASSRDSPPKGTQYF. The CDR3 nucleotides read TGTGCCAGCAGTCGGGACAGTCCGCCTAAAGGGACCCAGTACTTC.

This clone showed up just once. The J gene is TRBJ2-1, the V gene TRBV5-1; D gene uncertain. From germline, CDR1 is SGHRS and CDR2 YFSETQ. CDR3 size: 17 residues. Trimming removed 0 bases from V and 3 bases from J, with 16 bases in between. In DNA form, the CDR3 reads TGCGCCAGCAGCTTGGATAATTCTAGGTACGGCTACAATGAGCAGTTCTTC. It codes for CASSLDNSRYGYNEQFF.

This chain joins TRBV28 and TRBJ2-7; 7 bases line up with TRBD1. Germline V CDR1 and CDR2: MDHEN, SYDVKM. The CDR3 is 13 residues long. V was clipped by 6 bases and J by 5 bases; unmatched bases: 7. The CDR3: CASSYTGVDEQYF. The CDR3, as DNA: TGTGCCAGCAGCTACACAGGGGTTGACGAGCAGTACTTC.

CDR3 in DNA: TGTGCCAGCAGCTTAGAATCGGTCTCGAACACCGGGGAGCTGTTTTTT. It is translated as CASSLESVSNTGELFF. This chain joins TRBV7-3 and TRBJ2-2; no definite D call. Trimming took off 2 bases at V and 0 bases at J, with 10 bases between the two ends. The germline V gene encodes CDR1 SGHTA and CDR2 FQGTGA. The CDR3 loop spans 16 amino acids.

The V call is TRBV4-3, the J call TRBJ2-1; weak D call: TRBD2 (5 bases). Germline V gene data show CDR1 as LGHNA and CDR2 as YSLEER. The CDR3 runs to 13 residues. V was trimmed by 1 base and J by 9 bases, leaving 10 bases between them. CDR3 nucleotide sequence: TGCGCCAGCAGCCAAGTTGTTGAGGGTGAGCAGTTCTTC. It encodes CASSQVVEGEQFF.

This chain connects TRBV28 to TRBJ1-5; D gene ambiguous. CDR1 is MDHEN and CDR2 is SYDVKM in the germline V gene. The germline V and J ends were trimmed by 3 bases and 2 bases, with 14 bases remaining between them. The CDR3 is 16 residues long. CDR3 DNA sequence: TGTGCCAGCAGTTTTGGGTATAGACGGGGCAATCAGCCCCAGCATTTT. Translating it yields CASSFGYRRGNQPQHF. Looking up the rest from reference TRBV28 and TRBJ1-5 gives the full variable domain: DVKVTQSSRYLVKRTGEKVFLECVQDMDHENMFWYRQDPGLGLRLIYFSYDVKMKEKGDIPEGYSVSREKKERFSLILESASTNQTSMYLCASSFGYRRGNQPQHFGDGTRLSIL.

The J gene is TRBJ2-7, the V gene TRBV6-5; the D gene is possibly TRBD2 (5 bases). Trimming left V 1 base short and J 0 bases short, with 7 bases between. Germline V CDR1 and CDR2: MNHEY, SVGAGI. This CDR3 contains 14 residues. CDR3 in amino acids: CASSYFGSSYEQYF. Here the CDR3 DNA reads TGTGCCAGCAGTTACTTTGGGAGCTCCTACGAGCAGTACTTC.

This chain uses TRBV18 with TRBJ2-3; 8 nucleotides align to TRBD2. The germline gives CDR1 KGHSH, CDR2 LQKENI. CDR3 size: 15 residues. The J segment lost 1 base and the V segment lost 4 bases, leaving 4 bases of the junction unmatched. The CDR3 DNA sequence: TGTGCCAGCTCACGTGCGGGAGGTGGCACAGATACGCAGTATTTT. Translated: CASSRAGGGTDTQYF.

This clone was observed a few times. The chain links TRBV25-1 to TRBJ2-5, with 12 bases lining up with TRBD2. This CDR3 contains 15 residues. CDR1 and CDR2 from the germline V gene are MGHDK and SYGVNS. V was clipped by 5 bases and J by 5 bases; unmatched bases: 6. CDR3 sequence reads: CASSQTSGSRETQYF. The CDR3 nucleotides read TGTGCCAGCAGTCAGACTAGCGGGAGTAGGGAGACCCAGTACTTC.

The CDR3, as DNA: TGCGCCAGCAGCCAAGATCTGGGACTAGAGTCCGGGGAGCTGTTTTTT. It specifies CASSQDLGLESGELFF. The chain has TRBV4-3 and TRBJ2-2, with 8 nucleotides matching TRBD2. The length of the CDR3 is 16 residues. Germline loops: CDR1 LGHNA, CDR2 YSLEER. With V trimmed by 0 bases and J by 6 bases, 6 bases remained unmatched.

This CDR3 reads CAISGEGLAGGSSYEQYF. The CDR3 DNA reads as TGTGCCATCAGTGGGGAGGGACTAGCGGGAGGGAGTAGCTACGAGCAGTACTTC. The rearrangement links TRBV10-3 to TRBJ2-7; 16 bases align to TRBD2. Trimming removed 4 bases from V and 3 bases from J; junction bases left unmatched: 9. Germline V lookup: CDR1 ENHRY, CDR2 SYGVKD. The CDR3 totals 18 residues.

V gene TRBV19 combines with J gene TRBJ2-4; the match to TRBD2 covers 9 bases. With V trimmed by 1 base and J by 7 bases, 8 bases remained unmatched. The germline V gene has CDR1 LNHDA and CDR2 SQIVND (reference sequence). The CDR3 loop spans 16 amino acids. CDR3 in DNA: TGTGCCAGTAGTATAGGCGGGAGGGCCGGGGGGAACATTCAGTACTTC. Its protein product is CASSIGGRAGGNIQYF. The full variable domain, with the rest looked up from reference TRBV19 and TRBJ2-4, is DGGITQSPKYLFRKEGQNVTLSCEQNLNHDAMYWYRQDPGQGLRLIYYSQIVNDFQKGDIAEGYSVSREKKESFPLTVTSAQKNPTAFYLCASSIGGRAGGNIQYFGAGTRLSVL.

The gene calls are TRBV19 and TRBJ2-1, with a possible D match to TRBD2 (6 bases). This CDR3 has 15 amino acids. V dropped 5 bases and J dropped 0 bases, with 11 bases sitting between them. Germline-derived CDR1 and CDR2 are LNHDA and SQIVND (reference sequence). The CDR3 is CASSLAVSSYNEQFF. The DNA of the CDR3 is TGTGCCAGTAGTTTAGCGGTTAGCTCCTACAATGAGCAGTTCTTC.

The gene calls are TRBV5-1 and TRBJ2-7; 7 bases map to TRBD1. Trimming removed 3 bases from V and 2 bases from J; junction bases left unmatched: 11. The CDR3 is 16 residues long. Germline CDR1 is SGHRS and CDR2 is YFSETQ. This CDR3 is CASSSNSRDSTYEQYF. DNA for the CDR3: TGCGCCAGCAGCTCGAACTCCCGGGACAGTACCTACGAGCAGTACTTC. Full variable domain (remainder filled in from reference TRBV5-1 and TRBJ2-7): KAGVTQTPRYLIKTRGQQVTLSCSPISGHRSVSWYQQTPGQGLQFLFEYFSETQRNKGNFPGRFSGRQFSNSRSEMNVSTLELGDSALYLCASSSNSRDSTYEQYFGPGTRLTVT.

Remarks on this clone: This specimen includes other DNA sequences encoding the same CDR3. The gene calls are TRBV5-1 and TRBJ2-1; D is possibly TRBD2 (5 bases). This CDR3 has 15 amino acids. Germline V gene data show CDR1 as SGHRS and CDR2 as YFSETQ. V was trimmed by 2 bases and J by 0 bases, leaving 9 bases between them. CDR3 sequence: CASSFSGGSYNEQFF. The CDR3 DNA follows: TGCGCCAGCAGCTTCAGCGGAGGCTCCTACAATGAGCAGTTCTTC.

The V and J genes are TRBV5-4 and TRBJ1-2; TRBD1 agrees at 10 bases. The CDR3 contains 15 residues. The J segment lost 2 bases and the V segment lost 4 bases, leaving 5 bases of the junction unmatched. Germline V gene lookup returns CDR1 SGHNT and CDR2 YYREEE (reference sequence). CDR3 amino acids: CASSPWTGGNYGYTF. CDR3 DNA: TGTGCCAGCAGCCCTTGGACAGGGGGGAACTATGGCTACACCTTC. The variable domain in full, completed from reference TRBV5-4 and TRBJ1-2, reads ETGVTQSPTHLIKTRGQQVTLRCSSQSGHNTVSWYQQALGQGPQFIFQYYREEENGRGNFPPRFSGLQFPNYSSELNVNALELDDSALYLCASSPWTGGNYGYTFGSGTRLTVV.

This chain uses TRBV27 with TRBJ2-5; D gene uncertain. Germline V gene sequence: CDR1 MNHEY, CDR2 SMNVEV (reference sequence). The CDR3 runs 13 residues. V shed 6 bases and J shed 2 bases, with 10 bases lying between them. CDR3 protein: CASSPTSQETQYF. CDR3 sequence (DNA): TGTGCCAGCAGCCCTACCTCTCAAGAGACCCAGTACTTC.

The chain employs TRBV30 and TRBJ2-2; TRBD2 aligns across 13 bases. Trimming removed 6 bases from V and 2 bases from J; junction bases left unmatched: 9. The germline gives CDR1 GTSNPN, CDR2 SVGIG (reference sequence). This CDR3 contains 17 residues. CDR3 amino acids: CACVPGLAGTNTGELFF. CDR3 bases: TGTGCCTGTGTTCCGGGACTAGCGGGAACCAACACCGGGGAGCTGTTTTTT.

This sequence joins TRBV11-2 and TRBJ2-7; 7 positions agree with TRBD1. V lost 2 bases, J lost 2 bases, and 9 bases stayed unmatched. The germline CDR1 and CDR2 sequences are SGHAT and FQNNGV. This CDR3 contains 16 residues. The CDR3 protein is CASSLWDRHEPYEQYF. CDR3 nucleotides: TGTGCCAGCAGCTTATGGGACAGACACGAACCCTACGAGCAGTACTTC.

This chain links TRBV9 with TRBJ2-3, with 8 nucleotides matching TRBD2. V lost 2 bases, J lost 5 bases, and 10 bases stayed unmatched. Germline lookup yields CDR1 SGDLS and CDR2 YYNGEE. This CDR3 has 16 residues. CDR3 protein: CASSVQLAEGGDTQYF. The DNA of the CDR3 is TGTGCCAGCAGCGTTCAACTAGCGGAAGGGGGAGATACGCAGTATTTT.

The gene calls are TRBV16 and TRBJ2-2, with TRBD2 matching over 11 bases. V lost 2 bases to trimming and J lost 0 bases; unmatched junction nucleotides: 2. Germline-derived CDR1 and CDR2 are KGHSY and FQNENV. This CDR3 has 17 residues. The CDR3 is CASSQGTSGSNTGELFF. In nucleotides, the CDR3 is TGTGCCAGCAGCCAAGGGACTAGCGGATCGAACACCGGGGAGCTGTTTTTT.

V gene TRBV28 combines with J gene TRBJ1-1; possible D gene TRBD1, 5 bases. Germline CDR1 MDHEN, CDR2 SYDVKM. The CDR3 covers 16 residues. Trimming shortened V by 6 bases and J by 4 bases, and 21 bases separated the two germline ends. CDR3 DNA: TGTGCCAGCAGCCGACCGGGAGGGGCGGGAGGCACTGAAGCTTTCTTT. Amino acid sequence: CASSRPGGAGGTEAFF.

This chain uses TRBV5-1 with TRBJ1-1; a weak D match, TRBD1 (5 bases). The length of the CDR3 is 15 residues. The germline CDR1 and CDR2 sequences are SGHRS and YFSETQ. V gave up 3 bases and J gave up 1 base, with 13 bases separating them. The CDR3 nucleotides read TGCGCCAGCAGCTGGTCCGGAACAGGGAACACTGAAGCTTTCTTT. It yields the protein CASSWSGTGNTEAFF.

This clone was detected only a few times. V usage is TRBV29-1 and J usage is TRBJ2-3, with TRBD1 matching over 7 bases. The CDR3 is 13 residues long. V dropped 6 bases and J dropped 9; count of bases not matched to a gene: 12. The germline V gene encodes CDR1 SQVTM and CDR2 ANQGSEA. In DNA, the CDR3 is TGCAGCGTCGCCGGGACAGAACCCTCGACGCAGTATTTT. Its protein is CSVAGTEPSTQYF.

The V and J genes are TRBV6-2 or TRBV6-3 and TRBJ2-3; 8 bases line up with TRBD1. V lost 2 bases and J lost 4; bases outside the gene matches: 8. Germline-derived CDR1 and CDR2 are MNHEY and SVGEGT. The CDR3 extends over 16 amino acids. The chain's CDR3 is CASSYRGQGRADTQYF. The CDR3 DNA sequence: TGTGCCAGCAGTTACCGCGGACAGGGTCGGGCAGATACGCAGTATTTT.

This chain links TRBV30 with TRBJ1-3; possible D gene TRBD1, 5 bases. Per germline, CDR1 GTSNPN and CDR2 SVGIG (reference sequence). This CDR3 has 16 residues. V was trimmed by 3 bases and J by 0 bases, leaving 15 bases between them. The CDR3 nucleotides read TGTGCCTGGAGCGTCGGAGGCGGGGGCTCTGGAAACACCATATATTTT. The encoded protein is CAWSVGGGGSGNTIYF. Variable domain in full (rest from reference TRBV30 and TRBJ1-3): SQTIHQWPATLVQPVGSPLSLECTVEGTSNPNLYWYRQAAGRGLQLLFYSVGIGQISSEVPQNLSASRPQDRQFILSSKKLLLSDSGFYLCAWSVGGGGSGNTIYFGEGSWLTVV.

The chain has TRBV28 and TRBJ2-2; 11 bases are a match to TRBD2. CDR1 is MDHEN and CDR2 is SYDVKM in the germline V gene. The V gene end was trimmed by 8 bases and the J gene end by 0 bases; junction bases not matched to a gene: 11. The CDR3 contains 18 residues. The CDR3 region is CASRIEGLAETNTGELFF. The CDR3 coding sequence is TGTGCCAGCCGCATCGAGGGACTAGCGGAAACGAACACCGGGGAGCTGTTTTTT. The full variable domain, completed using reference TRBV28 and TRBJ2-2, is DVKVTQSSRYLVKRTGEKVFLECVQDMDHENMFWYRQDPGLGLRLIYFSYDVKMKEKGDIPEGYSVSREKKERFSLILESASTNQTSMYLCASRIEGLAETNTGELFFGEGSRLTVL.